One sample yielded the 30 T cell receptor beta chains listed below, sequenced in a study of response to subunit inactivated influenza vaccine. MiXCR was run by TCRdb on the RT-PCR reads, yielding one entry per CDR3 protein. The table includes 450,000 to 500,000 distinct CDR3 sequences, over 9.5% detected once. The specimen comprised PBMCs from blood, sampled about 40 days after vaccination. Receptors originate from a man aged 50 to 59 who received an inactivated influenza vaccine.

Only a few counts were recorded for this clonotype. The chain recombines TRBV5-1 with TRBJ1-1; D is perhaps TRBD1 (6 bases). The CDR3 loop spans 15 amino acids. CDR1 is SGHRS and CDR2 is YFSETQ in the germline V gene. Trimming stripped 3 bases from V and 1 base from J, with 13 bases between. CDR3 sequence: CASSYQGIRNTEAFF. The CDR3 nucleotides read TGCGCCAGCAGCTACCAGGGGATCCGGAACACTGAAGCTTTCTTT.

This clonotype was counted many times. V gene TRBV7-2 combines with J gene TRBJ2-7; D is unresolved. Trimming removed 2 bases at V and 2 bases at J, with 10 bases between. CDR1 is SGHTA, CDR2 FQGNSA, per germline. The CDR3 runs 14 residues. The CDR3 coding sequence is TGTGCCAGCAGCTTAACGGGTCTCCCCTACGAGCAGTACTTC. Translation: CASSLTGLPYEQYF.

This clonotype was picked up many times. The V call is TRBV5-1, the J call TRBJ1-1, with D maybe TRBD1 (5 bases). The CDR3 is 14 residues long. The V end lost 0 bases, the J end lost 0 bases, and 6 bases lay between the germline ends. The germline V gene has CDR1 SGHRS and CDR2 YFSETQ. CDR3 sequence: CASSLGQMNTEAFF. CDR3 in DNA: TGCGCCAGCAGCTTGGGACAGATGAACACTGAAGCTTTCTTT.

V is TRBV7-9 and J is TRBJ2-7; the D is unclear. Germline assignment: CDR1 SEHNR and CDR2 FQNEAQ (reference sequence). The CDR3 is 14 amino acids. V was clipped by 4 bases and J by 1 base, with 11 bases between them. CDR3: CASSSAPKSYEQYF. CDR3 bases: TGTGCCAGCAGCTCAGCCCCTAAATCCTACGAGCAGTACTTC. Full variable domain (missing parts from reference TRBV7-9 and TRBJ2-7): DTGVSQNPRHKITKRGQNVTFRCDPISEHNRLYWYRQTLGQGPEFLTYFQNEAQLEKSRLLSDRFSAERPKGSFSTLEIQRTEQGDSAMYLCASSSAPKSYEQYFGPGTRLTVT.

This clonotype was counted a few times. The V and J genes are TRBV20-1 and TRBJ1-2; D gene ambiguous. The germline V and J ends were trimmed by 1 base and 4 bases, with 10 bases remaining between them. The CDR3 totals 13 residues. Germline V CDR1 and CDR2: DFQATT, SNEGSKA (reference sequence). The DNA of the CDR3 is TGCAGTGCTAGAGCCCAGACGGGCTATGGCTACACCTTC. This gives the protein CSARAQTGYGYTF.

J is TRBJ1-1 and V is TRBV9; D ambiguous. This CDR3 contains 14 residues. With 1 base removed from V and 1 base from J, the gap between germline ends came to 8 bases. The V gene's germline CDR1 is SGDLS and CDR2 YYNGEE. CDR3 nucleotide sequence: TGTGCCAGCAGCGTAACCACCCAGAACACTGAAGCTTTCTTT. Amino acids: CASSVTTQNTEAFF. The full variable domain, rest sourced from reference TRBV9 and TRBJ1-1, is DSGVTQTPKHLITATGQRVTLRCSPRSGDLSVYWYQQSLDQGLQFLIQYYNGEERAKGNILERFSAQQFPDLHSELNLSSLELGDSALYFCASSVTTQNTEAFFGQGTRLTVV.

This clonotype occurred many times. The V call is TRBV12-3 or TRBV12-4, the J call TRBJ1-6; tentatively, D is TRBD1 (6 bases). Trimming took 8 bases from V and 9 from J, leaving 17 bases between them. This CDR3 region has 14 residues. The CDR3 coding sequence is TGTGCCAGCCACTTACGAGGGGGGCTTTCACCCCTCCACTTT. Amino acids: CASHLRGGLSPLHF.

This clonotype was seen a handful of times. This sequence joins TRBV20-1 and TRBJ2-3; tentative D call: TRBD1 (5 bases). The CDR3 runs to 15 residues. Deletions cut 1 base from V and 3 bases from J, with 14 bases between. Germline V gene lookup returns CDR1 DFQATT and CDR2 SNEGSKA (reference sequence). The chain's CDR3 is CSARVQGVWTDTQYF. The DNA of the CDR3 is TGCAGTGCTAGAGTCCAAGGGGTGTGGACAGATACGCAGTATTTT.

This clonotype occurred a few times. This chain joins TRBV28 and TRBJ2-7, with TRBD1 matching 8 bases. J was trimmed by 7 bases and V by 4 bases; bases with no gene match: 12. From germline, CDR1 is MDHEN and CDR2 SYDVKM. The CDR3 contains 15 residues. CDR3 residues: CASSYSGDRSGEQYF. CDR3 nucleotide sequence: TGTGCCAGCAGTTATTCTGGGGACAGGTCTGGAGAGCAGTACTTC.

The chain recombines TRBV12-3 or TRBV12-4 with TRBJ2-2; 7 bases fit TRBD1. The CDR3 contains 17 residues. Trimming removed 1 base from V and 2 bases from J; junction bases left unmatched: 7. CDR3 in amino acids: CASSLGRGFFNTGELFF. The CDR3 DNA reads as TGTGCCAGCAGTTTAGGCAGGGGGTTTTTCAACACCGGGGAGCTGTTTTTT.

This clonotype was counted a few times. This chain joins TRBV5-1 and TRBJ2-3; TRBD1 matches 9 bases. Unmatched junction bases numbered 6, after V lost 4 bases and J lost 0 bases. In germline, CDR1 is SGHRS, CDR2 YFSETQ. The CDR3 has 16 residues. The CDR3 here is CASSPTTGGSTDTQYF. The DNA for the CDR3 is TGCGCCAGCAGCCCGACGACAGGGGGGAGCACAGATACGCAGTATTTT.

For this clonotype: A much more abundant neighbour one base away suggests this may be a read error. The chain is built from TRBV12-3 or TRBV12-4 and TRBJ1-1, with 7 bases that match TRBD1. Trimming cost V 5 bases and J 6 bases; bases outside gene matches: 6. The CDR3 is made up of 13 amino acids. The CDR3 DNA sequence: TGTGCCAGCAGTCAGGGGGTGCGGCCTGAAGCTTTCTTT. As protein: CASSQGVRPEAFF.

The chain combines TRBV15 with TRBJ2-7, with TRBD1 identical over 7 bases. CDR1 and CDR2 (germline): LNHNV, YYDKDF (reference sequence). The trim removed 5 bases at V and 7 bases at J, leaving 11 bases unmatched. The CDR3 runs 14 residues. CDR3 protein: CATSYRDSLLEQYF. CDR3 bases: TGTGCCACCAGCTACCGGGACAGCCTCCTAGAGCAGTACTTC.

This chain connects TRBV6-1 to TRBJ2-7; 13 bases map to TRBD2. Germline lookup yields CDR1 MNHNS and CDR2 SASEGT. V lost 5 bases to trimming and J lost 6 bases; unmatched junction nucleotides: 4. The CDR3 is 14 amino acids. The CDR3 loop is CASSPRTSGSEQYF. Here the CDR3 DNA reads TGTGCCAGCAGTCCGCGGACTAGCGGGAGCGAGCAGTACTTC.

There are many counts of this clonotype. The V gene is TRBV20-1, the J gene TRBJ2-3; D is uncertain. V was clipped by 3 bases and J by 1 base, with 5 bases between them. The length of the CDR3 is 12 residues. Germline V gene data show CDR1 as DFQATT and CDR2 as SNEGSKA (reference sequence). CDR3 coding DNA: TGCAGTGCTAGTCTCCGCACAGATACGCAGTATTTT. Protein: CSASLRTDTQYF.

The J gene is TRBJ2-5, the V gene TRBV9; possible D gene TRBD2, 7 bases. The CDR3 consists of 15 residues. Germline CDR1 SGDLS, CDR2 YYNGEE. The germline V and J ends were trimmed by 0 bases and 5 bases, with 14 bases remaining between them. This chain's CDR3 is CASSVAGGRLETQYF. The CDR3 bases are TGTGCCAGCAGCGTAGCCGGGGGGCGCTTGGAGACCCAGTACTTC.

V and J are TRBV29-1 and TRBJ2-1; 12 nucleotides align to TRBD2. Germline CDR1 is SQVTM and CDR2 is ANQGSEA. CDR3 length: 14 amino acids. V gave up 6 bases and J gave up 7 bases; unmatched junction bases: 7. The CDR3 protein is CSVPTSGSWNEQFF. Here the CDR3 DNA reads TGCAGCGTACCGACTAGCGGGAGCTGGAATGAGCAGTTCTTC.

This clonotype has ten or more counts. This chain connects TRBV4-3 to TRBJ2-2; 8 nucleotides align to TRBD2. This CDR3 contains 16 residues. Germline V gene sequence: CDR1 LGHNA, CDR2 YSLEER. V lost 2 bases and J lost 4; bases outside the gene matches: 6. CDR3 region: CASSQSGRGGTGELFF. CDR3 DNA: TGCGCCAGCAGCCAAAGCGGGAGAGGGGGCACCGGGGAGCTGTTTTTT.

This clonotype was counted many times. The V and J genes are TRBV20-1 and TRBJ2-5, with 7 bases that match TRBD2. Germline V lookup: CDR1 DFQATT, CDR2 SNEGSKA (reference sequence). There are 14 residues in the CDR3. V lost 3 bases, J lost 5 bases, and 9 bases stayed unmatched. In DNA form, the CDR3 reads TGCAGTGCTAGGAGTCCTAGCGGTCTGGAGACCCAGTACTTC. Residues: CSARSPSGLETQYF.

The rearrangement uses TRBV21-1 and TRBJ2-5; the table's TRBD2 call for D was not verified on the DNA. TRBV21-1 is shown as a pseudogene. The CDR3 is made up of 16 amino acids. CDR3 in amino acids: CASSTKLAEPQETQYF. The CDR3 nucleotides read TGTGCCAGCAGCACAAAACTAGCAGAACCCCAAGAGACCCAGTACTTC.

This clonotype showed up many times. V and J are TRBV29-1 and TRBJ2-5; the D gene is possibly TRBD1 (5 bases). CDR1 and CDR2 from the germline V gene are SQVTM and ANQGSEA. The V end was cut by 0 bases, the J end by 5 bases, with 19 bases between. The CDR3 contains 16 residues. The CDR3 DNA reads TGCAGCGTTGAAGATGGCCCCAGGGATGCATCGGAGACCCAGTACTTC. It codes for CSVEDGPRDASETQYF.

This clonotype has at least ten counts. The chain uses TRBV5-1 and TRBJ2-5, with 14 bases matching TRBD2. The germline CDR1 and CDR2 sequences are SGHRS and YFSETQ. The J segment lost 2 bases and the V segment lost 7 bases, leaving 7 bases of the junction unmatched. The CDR3 is 16 residues long. This chain's CDR3 is CASRLGTSGRQETQYF. Here the CDR3 DNA reads TGCGCCAGCCGATTGGGGACTAGCGGGAGACAAGAGACCCAGTACTTC.

This clonotype was seen more than once but under ten times. This chain connects TRBV12-3 or TRBV12-4 to TRBJ1-2; D unclear. The length of the CDR3 is 12 residues. The V end lost 5 bases, the J end lost 8 bases, and 12 bases lay between the germline ends. The CDR3 DNA reads as TGTGCCAGCAGTCCCCGCGTGGAAGGCTACACCTTC. Translating it yields CASSPRVEGYTF.

V gene TRBV20-1 combines with J gene TRBJ2-7, with 9 nucleotides matching TRBD2. After removal of 6 bases from V and 5 bases from J, the junction contained 14 bases not matched to a gene. The CDR3 runs to 15 residues. Germline assignment: CDR1 DFQATT and CDR2 SNEGSKA (reference sequence). The CDR3 sequence: CSARPRGGGAHEQYF. For the CDR3, the DNA is TGCAGTGCCAGACCTAGAGGCGGGGGGGCACACGAGCAGTACTTC.

In this sample, this clonotype turned up a few times. This chain joins TRBV7-2 and TRBJ2-3; 7 bases align to TRBD1. The J segment lost 2 bases and the V segment lost 5 bases, leaving 7 bases of the junction unmatched. This CDR3 is 15 amino acids long. The germline V gene has CDR1 SGHTA and CDR2 FQGNSA. The CDR3: CASSSNRGHTDTQYF. The CDR3 DNA sequence: TGTGCCAGCAGCAGTAACAGGGGACACACAGATACGCAGTATTTT.

This clonotype was recorded at least ten times. The V gene is TRBV25-1, the J gene TRBJ2-1; 12 bases line up with TRBD2. V was clipped by 10 bases and J by 3 bases; unmatched bases: 4. Germline V gene lookup returns CDR1 MGHDK and CDR2 SYGVNS. The CDR3 runs 14 residues. This chain's CDR3 is CANRLAGVYNEQFF. For the CDR3, the DNA is TGTGCCAACAGACTAGCGGGAGTCTACAATGAGCAGTTCTTC.

There are a few counts of this clonotype. The V and J genes are TRBV11-2 and TRBJ2-3, with D tentatively TRBD1 (6 bases). Germline-derived CDR1 and CDR2 are SGHAT and FQNNGV. CDR3 size: 16 residues. V was pared by 0 bases and J by 5 bases, with 15 bases between. In DNA, the CDR3 is TGTGCCAGCAGCTTAGATCGGTACAGGGCGGGAGATACGCAGTATTTT. Translated, it gives CASSLDRYRAGDTQYF.

This chain joins TRBV6-2 or TRBV6-3 and TRBJ2-7, with D maybe TRBD1 (5 bases). Trimming removed 7 bases from V and 6 bases from J, with 13 bases in between. This CDR3 is 12 amino acids long. CDR1 and CDR2 (germline): MNHEY, SVGEGT. In nucleotides, the CDR3 is TGTGCCAGCAAAAGGGGAAGCTTCGAGCAGTACTTC. Its protein is CASKRGSFEQYF.

The V gene is TRBV29-1, the J gene TRBJ2-3, with 11 bases matching TRBD1. CDR3 length: 15 amino acids. The V segment lost 0 bases and the J segment 3 bases; nucleotides outside the gene matches: 2. The germline V gene encodes CDR1 SQVTM and CDR2 ANQGSEA. CDR3 sequence: CSVEEGTGGTDTQYF. Written as DNA, the CDR3 is TGCAGCGTTGAAGAAGGGACAGGGGGTACAGATACGCAGTATTTT.

The rearrangement uses TRBV24-1 and TRBJ2-3; 13 nucleotides match TRBD2. V gave up 4 bases and J gave up 5 bases; unmatched junction bases: 8. Germline loops: CDR1 KGHDR, CDR2 SFDVKD. The CDR3 has 17 residues. The CDR3 DNA reads as TGTGCCACCAGTGAATCCACTAGCGGGAGGGCTGGAGATACGCAGTATTTT. It specifies CATSESTSGRAGDTQYF.